This T cell receptor (beta chain) was recorded in a study of shared clonotypes between healthy human individuals. The V and J ends lost 10 bases and 1 base respectively, with 16 bases between them. There are 15 residues in the CDR3. Germline V gene sequence: CDR1 SNHLY, CDR2 FYNNEI. In the original workflow: Junction-only sequences without quality scores came from ImmunoSEQ, so filtering differed. The table came from immunoSEQ multiplex PCR; TCRdb's copy has only in-frame clones and leaves some out. The D gene and trimming were derived from the DNA, and the V and J assignments and clone size from that table. The sample has roughly 2.6 million clones, 85% to 95% seen once; the top ten hold 0.11% to 0.15%.

Sequenced sample: naive CD4+ T cells sorted from blood. Subset noted: CD45RA+ positively selected. J is TRBJ1-4 and V is TRBV2; D possibly corresponds to TRBD1 (5 bases). The TCR sequence derives from a young man in good health. CDR3 sequence: CATVGGTVTNEKLFF. As DNA, the CDR3 is TGTGCCACCGTGGGGGGAACGGTAACTAATGAAAAACTGTTTTTT.